One and the same sample provided the 9 T cell receptor beta chains below, sequenced in a study of control samples from healthy donors and cancer patients. TCRdb keeps only in-frame clones here, not all; method: immunoSEQ multiplex PCR. The sample consists of approximately 130,000 clones, more than 75% of them appearing once. Specimen: blood. The receptors stem from a man aged 40-49 years in good health.

V and J are TRBV21-1 and TRBJ2-7; the table's D call, TRBD1, has no DNA check behind it. TRBV21-1 is noted as a pseudogene. This CDR3 spans 16 amino acids. Here the CDR3 reads CASSKALWQSLAQQYF. The DNA for the CDR3 is TGTGCCAGCAGCAAAGCGCTTTGGCAGTCTCTGGCCCAGCAGTACTTC.

The V call is TRBV14, the J call TRBJ2-1; TRBD2 might be the D (5 bases). Germline V CDR1 and CDR2: SGHDN, FVKESK. The CDR3 runs to 16 residues. Trimming cost V 1 base and J 7 bases, with 17 bases left between them. Here the CDR3 reads CASSQAQWQRANEQFF. In nucleotides, the CDR3 is TGTGCCAGCAGCCAAGCTCAGTGGCAGAGGGCGAATGAGCAGTTCTTC.

Notes on this clone: The sample has other DNA sequences that encode this CDR3 too. The chain combines TRBV9 with TRBJ1-3, with TRBD1 as a possible D gene (5 bases). The V gene lost 0 bases and the J gene lost 4 bases, with 11 bases spanning the gap. Germline lookup yields CDR1 SGDLS and CDR2 YYNGEE. The CDR3 spans 15 residues. The CDR3, as DNA: TGTGCCAGCAGCGTAGGTGGGGCGAGAGGAAACACCATATATTTT. Translated: CASSVGGARGNTIYF. Using reference TRBV9 and TRBJ1-3 for the parts outside the CDR3, the full variable domain is DSGVTQTPKHLITATGQRVTLRCSPRSGDLSVYWYQQSLDQGLQFLIQYYNGEERAKGNILERFSAQQFPDLHSELNLSSLELGDSALYFCASSVGGARGNTIYFGEGSWLTVV.

The CDR3 coding sequence is TGCGCCAGCAGCCAAGATTTAGGACTAGCGGGGGGGCAAGAGACCCAGTACTTC. Amino acid sequence: CASSQDLGLAGGQETQYF. This chain joins TRBV4-1 and TRBJ2-5, with TRBD2 identical over 15 bases. Losses at the gene ends were 0 bases for V and 2 bases for J; bases not matched to a gene: 4. Germline V gene lookup returns CDR1 MGHRA and CDR2 YSYEKL. The CDR3 is made up of 18 amino acids.

The J gene is TRBJ1-5, the V gene TRBV15; a weak D match, TRBD1 (5 bases). V was cut by 2 bases and J by 0 bases, with 11 bases left in between. The V gene's germline CDR1 is LNHNV and CDR2 YYDKDF (reference sequence). The CDR3 contains 16 residues. The CDR3, as DNA: TGTGCCACCAGCAGATCCGGGGCAGATAGCAATCAGCCCCAGCATTTT. Translation: CATSRSGADSNQPQHF.

The chain combines TRBV30 with TRBJ2-1; 11 bases map to TRBD2. This CDR3 contains 14 residues. CDR1 GTSNPN and CDR2 SVGIG come from the germline V gene (reference sequence). V shed 2 bases and J 5 bases; nucleotides not matched to a gene: 2. The CDR3 DNA is TGTGCCTGGAGTCTGGGACTAGCGGACAATGAGCAGTTCTTC. Encoded protein: CAWSLGLADNEQFF.

The V and J genes are TRBV4-3 and TRBJ1-1; the match to TRBD1 covers 9 bases. The germline V gene encodes CDR1 LGHNA and CDR2 YSLEER. The CDR3 runs to 15 residues. Trimming cost V 4 bases and J 4 bases; bases outside gene matches: 7. The CDR3 is CASSRSTGGGTEAFF. The CDR3 DNA reads as TGCGCCAGCAGCCGATCAACAGGGGGCGGCACTGAAGCTTTCTTT.

This sequence joins TRBV6-1 and TRBJ1-1; D unclear. The CDR3 consists of 14 residues. Between the trimmed V and J ends, which lost 0 bases and 5 bases, there was a span of 10 bases. From germline, CDR1 is MNHNS and CDR2 SASEGT. Written as DNA, the CDR3 is TGTGCCAGCAGTGAAGCCGTTGGACGGACTGAAGCTTTCTTT. Translated: CASSEAVGRTEAFF.

The chain uses TRBV30 and TRBJ2-7, with TRBD2 matching over 10 bases. V was pared by 3 bases and J by 1 base, with 6 bases of the junction left unmatched. The CDR3 loop spans 15 amino acids. CDR1 GTSNPN and CDR2 SVGIG come from the germline V gene (reference sequence). CDR3 protein: CAWRYSGGGSYEQYF. In DNA, the CDR3 is TGTGCCTGGAGGTACAGCGGGGGGGGATCCTACGAGCAGTACTTC.